This T cell receptor beta chain came from a study of blood T cell repertoires in COVID-19. The CDR3 sequence is 15 residues long. The V segment lost 5 bases and the J segment 12 bases; nucleotides outside the gene matches: 12. The germline V gene encodes CDR1 MNHNY and CDR2 SVGAGI (reference sequence). Assay: immunoSEQ multiplex PCR; the TCRdb copy retains only in-frame clones and omits some. The profile shows roughly 140,000 clones, about four fifths of them singletons. In its sample, this clone was seen once. Sequenced input: peripheral blood. This chain uses TRBV6-6 with TRBJ1-6; TRBD1 matches at 8 bases. The clonotype originates from a human donor with acute or convalescent COVID-19. The donor label of this sample is uncertain. The DNA for the CDR3 is TGTGCCAGCAGTCCGATCGGGACAGGAGGCATACCCCTCCACTTT. It encodes CASSPIGTGGIPLHF.